What follows is one T cell receptor (beta chain) and its context. Through a sample-barcoded 5' primer and a J-beta primer mix, a second PCR was run for roughly 7 to 11 cycles. Each CDR3 protein gets one entry after TCRdb re-called the 5' RACE reads with MiXCR. The sample consists of about 1.6 million distinct CDR3 sequences, about 31% of them appearing once. CDR1 is MNHNS, CDR2 SASEGT, per germline. This CDR3 has 19 residues. V was clipped by 5 bases and J by 2 bases; unmatched bases: 15. Total RNA extracted from each sample amounted to at least 5 micrograms. The data derive from a study of blood T cells in healthy people across ages.

The sequence was obtained from a woman aged 30 to 39 in good health. The chain has TRBV6-1 and TRBJ2-3; the match to TRBD2 covers 11 bases. Sequencing used blood. CDR3 in DNA: TGTGCCAGCAGTCAACCCCGGGGTAGCGGGGGGGTTGTCACAGATACGCAGTATTTT. Translating it yields CASSQPRGSGGVVTDTQYF.